This T cell receptor beta chain was sequenced during a study of T cell responses to AZD1222 COVID-19 vaccine. Germline values: CDR1 KGHSH, CDR2 LQKENI. The CDR3 is made up of 12 amino acids. Trimming removed 4 bases at V and 6 bases at J, with 9 bases between. Data came from immunoSEQ multiplex PCR; TCRdb stores just in-frame clones and leaves some out. Of 120,000 or so clones in the sample, around 91% were seen once. Sample: peripheral blood, taken on day 0 of MenACWY control vaccination. J is TRBJ1-1 and V is TRBV18; D not certain. This TCR derives from an adult in good health. The CDR3: CASSLYDAEAFF. For the CDR3, the DNA is TGTGCCAGCTCACTTTACGACGCTGAAGCTTTCTTT.